This T cell receptor beta chain was identified during a study of CD8+ T cells in alopecia areata. The sample's treatment: oral pan-JAK inhibitor, 5-10 mg twice daily. About this clone: What it binds is unknown.

Study outcomes and limitations: Unlike in mice, where it was clearer, TCR sharing across patients was less clear, possibly HLA-related.

Extraction of RNA preceded its reverse transcription into cDNA, which served as the sequencing template. Measured with immunoSEQ multiplex PCR; TCRdb has only the in-frame clones, and not every one. The repertoire includes more than 200,000 clones, roughly two fifths of them detected once, and around 2.5% sits in the top ten. Germline trimming cut 4 bases from V and 10 bases from J; bases unmatched to any gene: 10. CDR3 length equals 15 residues. Germline CDR1 and CDR2: SGHDN and FVKESK. This sample comprised CD4+ T cells sorted from blood, obtained at approximately week 39, from a patient treated with tofacitinib. This clonotype was obtained from a human donor with alopecia areata. This chain links TRBV14 with TRBJ2-1; TRBD2 matches at 10 bases. The CDR3 spells CASSPRAGGPVEQFF. DNA of the CDR3: TGTGCCAGCAGCCCAAGAGCGGGAGGGCCCGTCGAGCAGTTCTTC.